The T cell receptor (beta chain) under discussion was sequenced for a study of patients and donors after allogeneic stem cell transplantation. MiXCR, applied by TCRdb to the RT-PCR reads, yields one record per CDR3 protein. The sample shows 400,000 to 450,000 distinct CDR3 sequences, roughly 16% of them seen only once. This clonotype has more than one count but fewer than ten. The CDR3 is 15 amino acids. Trimming cost V 4 bases and J 5 bases; bases outside gene matches: 7. CDR1 and CDR2 (germline): SEHNR, FQNEAQ (reference sequence). The chain combines TRBV7-9 with TRBJ2-5; 10 bases line up with TRBD1. The sample consisted of blood, either unsorted or a sorted T cell fraction (not recorded which). The clonotype comes from a human donor who was either an allogeneic HSCT recipient or a stem cell or donor lymphocyte infusion donor (not recorded which). It is not recorded whose cells these are; they may come from a transplant donor. CDR3 amino acids: CASSSDRGPRETQYF. DNA for the CDR3: TGTGCCAGCAGCTCCGACAGGGGGCCTAGGGAGACCCAGTACTTC.